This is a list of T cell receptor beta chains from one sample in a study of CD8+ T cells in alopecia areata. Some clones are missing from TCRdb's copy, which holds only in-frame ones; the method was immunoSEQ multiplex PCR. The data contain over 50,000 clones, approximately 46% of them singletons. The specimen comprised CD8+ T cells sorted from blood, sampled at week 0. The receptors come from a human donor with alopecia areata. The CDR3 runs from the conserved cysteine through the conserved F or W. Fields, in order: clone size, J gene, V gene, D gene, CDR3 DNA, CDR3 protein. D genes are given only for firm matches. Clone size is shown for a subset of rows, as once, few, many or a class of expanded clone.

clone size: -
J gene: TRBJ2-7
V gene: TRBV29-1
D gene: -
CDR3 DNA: TGCAGCGTTGAAGCGGGATTCCCCTACGAGCAGTACTTC
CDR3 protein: CSVEAGFPYEQYF

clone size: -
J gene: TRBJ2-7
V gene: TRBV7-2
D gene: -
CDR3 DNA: TGTGCCAGCAGCCCAGGGTGGCCCTACGAGCAGTACTTC
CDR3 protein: CASSPGWPYEQYF

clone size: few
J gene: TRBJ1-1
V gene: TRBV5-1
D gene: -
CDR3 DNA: TGCGCCAGCAGCTTGGGCTACGGAACTGAAGCTTTCTTT
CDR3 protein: CASSLGYGTEAFF

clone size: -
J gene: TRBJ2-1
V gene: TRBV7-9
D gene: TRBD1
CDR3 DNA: TGTGCCAGCAGCGTAGGTGGCAGGGGGCGCAATGAGCAGTTCTTC
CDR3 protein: CASSVGGRGRNEQFF

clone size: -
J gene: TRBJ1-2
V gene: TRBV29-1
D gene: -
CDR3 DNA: TGCAGCGTTGATTACGGGGCCGCTAACTATGGCTACACCTTC
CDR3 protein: CSVDYGAANYGYTF

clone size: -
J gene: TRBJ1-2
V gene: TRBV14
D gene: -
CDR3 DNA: TGTGCCAGCAGCCAAGGGGGGTTCTATGGCTACACCTTC
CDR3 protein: CASSQGGFYGYTF

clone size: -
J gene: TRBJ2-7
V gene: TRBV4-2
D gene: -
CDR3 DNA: TGTGCCAGCAGCCAAGAATCGGCTACATTCTACGAGCAGTACTTC
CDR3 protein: CASSQESATFYEQYF

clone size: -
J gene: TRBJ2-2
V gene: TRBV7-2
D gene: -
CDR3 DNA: TGTGCCAGCAGGGACGGCGGGTCGAACACCGGGGAGCTGTTTTTT
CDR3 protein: CASRDGGSNTGELFF

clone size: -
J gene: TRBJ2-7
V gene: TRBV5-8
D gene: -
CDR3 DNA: TGTGCCAGCACCATGGGGGAGCAGTACTTC
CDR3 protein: CASTMGEQYF

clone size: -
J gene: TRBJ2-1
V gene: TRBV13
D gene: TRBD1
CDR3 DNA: TGTGCCAGCAGCTCCAACAGGGGGCTCAACAATGAGCAGTTCTTC
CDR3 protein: CASSSNRGLNNEQFF

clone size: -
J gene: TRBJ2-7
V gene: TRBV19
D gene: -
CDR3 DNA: TGTGCCAGTAGTATCTCCGGGACCTACGAGCAGTACTTC
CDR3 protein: CASSISGTYEQYF

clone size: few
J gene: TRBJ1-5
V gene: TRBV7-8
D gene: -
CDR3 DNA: TGTGCCAGCAGCCTACAGGGAAGGCAGGGCAATCAGCCCCAGCATTTT
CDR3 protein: CASSLQGRQGNQPQHF

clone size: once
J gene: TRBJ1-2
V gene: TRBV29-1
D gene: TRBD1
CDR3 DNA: TGCAGCGTCACGGGACAGGGGGCGCCGGATGGCTACACCTTC
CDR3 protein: CSVTGQGAPDGYTF

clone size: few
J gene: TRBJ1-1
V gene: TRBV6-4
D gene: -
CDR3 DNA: TGTGCCAGCAGTGTCGATGCGCGGAGTGAAGCTTTCTTT
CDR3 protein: CASSVDARSEAFF

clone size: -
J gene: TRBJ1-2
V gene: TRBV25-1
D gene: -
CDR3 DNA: TGTGCCAGCAGGGACGGATGGAGCGGCTACACCTTC
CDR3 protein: CASRDGWSGYTF

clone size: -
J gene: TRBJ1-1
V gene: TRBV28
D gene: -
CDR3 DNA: TGTGCCAGCAGTCCCTGGGGGATGAACACTGAAGCTTTCTTT
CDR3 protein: CASSPWGMNTEAFF

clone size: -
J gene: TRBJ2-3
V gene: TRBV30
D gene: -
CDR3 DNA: TGTGCCTGGAGTGGCGCAGATACGCAGTATTTT
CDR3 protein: CAWSGADTQYF

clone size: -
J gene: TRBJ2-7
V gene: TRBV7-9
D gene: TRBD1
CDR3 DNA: TGTGCCAGCAGCTCCCGGACACAGGGGTACGAGCAGTACTTC
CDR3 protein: CASSSRTQGYEQYF

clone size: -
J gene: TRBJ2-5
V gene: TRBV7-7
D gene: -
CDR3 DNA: TGTGCCAGCAGCTTATTTCATTCGGGGGGACAGAGGGAGACCCAGTACTTC
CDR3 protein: CASSLFHSGGQRETQYF

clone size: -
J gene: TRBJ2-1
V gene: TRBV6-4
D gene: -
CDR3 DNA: TGTGCCAGCAGCCCGCTTCTTCTATCGGCGGGCTCCTACAATGAGCAGTTCTTC
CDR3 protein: CASSPLLLSAGSYNEQFF

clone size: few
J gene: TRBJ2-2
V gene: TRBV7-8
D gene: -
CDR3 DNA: TGTGCCAGCAGCTTAGCCGACAGGGAGGGTTGGGAGCTGTTTTTT
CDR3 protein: CASSLADREGWELFF

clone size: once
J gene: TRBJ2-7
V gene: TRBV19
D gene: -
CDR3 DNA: TGTGCCAGTAGTATTGGTCTCCCAGGCTCCTACGAGCAGTACTTC
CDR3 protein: CASSIGLPGSYEQYF

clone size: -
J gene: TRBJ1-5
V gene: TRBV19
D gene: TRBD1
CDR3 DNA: TGTGCCAGTACACAAGGGGGCACTCAGCCCCAGCATTTT
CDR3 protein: CASTQGGTQPQHF

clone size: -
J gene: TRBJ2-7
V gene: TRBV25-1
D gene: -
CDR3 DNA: TGTGCCAGCAGTTGGACCCACGAGCAGTACTTC
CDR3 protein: CASSWTHEQYF

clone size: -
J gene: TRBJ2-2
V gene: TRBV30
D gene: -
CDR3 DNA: TGTGCCTGGAGGGGGTCGAGTTCCGGGGAGCTGTTTTTT
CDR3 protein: CAWRGSSSGELFF

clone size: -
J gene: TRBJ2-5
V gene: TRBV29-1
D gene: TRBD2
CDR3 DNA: TGCAGCGTTGCTGCCCTAGCGGGGATAGAGACCCAGTACTTC
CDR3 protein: CSVAALAGIETQYF

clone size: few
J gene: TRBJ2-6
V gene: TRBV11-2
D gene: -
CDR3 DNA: TGTGCCAGCAGGATACCTACTGGGGCCAACGTCCTGACTTTC
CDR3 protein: CASRIPTGANVLTF

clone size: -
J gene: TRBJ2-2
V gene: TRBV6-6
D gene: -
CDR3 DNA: TGTGCCTTGACGGGGTCCACCGGGGAGCTGTTTTTT
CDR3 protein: CALTGSTGELFF